This note documents a single T cell receptor beta chain sequence. The sample is drawn from a study of control samples from healthy donors and cancer patients. This CDR3 is 20 amino acids long. CDR1 SGHVS and CDR2 FNYEAQ come from the germline V gene. V lost 2 bases to trimming and J lost 0 bases; unmatched junction nucleotides: 16. The repertoire was sequenced with immunoSEQ multiplex PCR; TCRdb's copy has only in-frame clones and lacks some. The sample lists about 150,000 clones; more than 85% were seen once. The chain employs TRBV7-6 and TRBJ2-1; 7 nucleotides match TRBD1. This clonotype was sampled from a man younger than 35 in good health. The specimen was blood. Here the CDR3 reads CASSLLTGPTAKNSYNEQFF. Written as DNA, the CDR3 is TGTGCCAGCAGCTTACTGACAGGGCCCACCGCCAAAAACTCCTACAATGAGCAGTTCTTC.